These T cell receptor beta chains were read from a single sample in a study of human T cells and chemical hapten exposure. MiXCR, applied by TCRdb to the RACE reads, yields one record per CDR3 protein. The table includes fewer than 500,000 distinct CDR3 sequences, approximately 4.4% detected once. The material sequenced was whole blood, taken in connection with sensitization to the hapten diphenylcyclopropenone (DPC). These receptors all stem from a woman between 45 and 60 years old with alopecia areata. Some clones in this sample may be carry-over from other donors' samples. CDR3s include the opening cysteine and the closing phenylalanine or tryptophan. Fields, in order: J gene, D gene, V gene, clone size, CDR3 DNA, CDR3 protein. D genes are given only for firm matches. Clone size is given for some rows only: seen once, a few or many times, or a class if the clone is expanded.

J: TRBJ2-1; D: .; V: TRBV6-1; size: many; DNA: TGTGCCAGCAGTCTCGGACCGGTACTGTACAATGAGCAGTTCTTC; CDR3: CASSLGPVLYNEQFF
J: TRBJ2-3; D: .; V: TRBV4-1; size: many; DNA: TGCGCCAGCAGCCAAGCCAGTAGGTTCACAGATACGCAGTATTTT; CDR3: CASSQASRFTDTQYF
J: TRBJ1-5; D: TRBD1; V: TRBV20-1; size: many; DNA: TGCAGTGCAGGGACAGGGGTCTTAAATCAGCCCCAGCATTTT; CDR3: CSAGTGVLNQPQHF
J: TRBJ1-5; D: TRBD1; V: TRBV29-1; size: .; DNA: TGCAGCGTACGGACAGGGGCGGGCAATCAGCCCCAGCATTTT; CDR3: CSVRTGAGNQPQHF
J: TRBJ2-1; D: .; V: TRBV6-5; size: .; DNA: TGTGCCAGCAGTTACCTGAGCTCCTACAATGAGCAGTTCTTC; CDR3: CASSYLSSYNEQFF
J: TRBJ2-1; D: TRBD1; V: TRBV5-6; size: .; DNA: TGTGCCAGCAGCTCGAGTCCGGGACAGGGTCACAATGAGCAGTTCTTC; CDR3: CASSSSPGQGHNEQFF
J: TRBJ2-2; D: .; V: TRBV6-5; size: few; DNA: TGTGCCAGCAGGGCGATCACCGGGGAGCTGTTTTTT; CDR3: CASRAITGELFF
J: TRBJ2-5; D: TRBD2; V: TRBV12-3/TRBV12-4; size: few; DNA: TGTGCCAGCACCCAAGCGGGAGGGCCACGGGAGACCCAGTACTTC; CDR3: CASTQAGGPRETQYF
J: TRBJ1-1; D: .; V: TRBV11-2; size: few; DNA: TGTGCCAGCAGCCGCCCCCCAGAAGCTTTCTTT; CDR3: CASSRPPEAFF
J: TRBJ2-1; D: TRBD2; V: TRBV29-1; size: many; DNA: TGCAGCGTAGGGGGACTAGCGGGGTCCAGCTCCTACAATGAGCAGTTCTTC; CDR3: CSVGGLAGSSSYNEQFF
J: TRBJ2-2; D: .; V: TRBV24-1; size: many; DNA: TGTGCCACCAGTGGTCGTGAGGGCTTCGGGGAGCTGTTTTTT; CDR3: CATSGREGFGELFF
J: TRBJ2-3; D: .; V: TRBV6-1; size: many; DNA: TGTGCCAGCAGTCCGACAGTTAGCACAGATACGCAGTATTTT; CDR3: CASSPTVSTDTQYF
J: TRBJ2-2; D: TRBD2; V: TRBV7-2; size: many; DNA: TGTGCCAGCAGCTTACGGCCTAGCGGGGGCGGGAACACCGGGGAGCTGTTTTTT; CDR3: CASSLRPSGGGNTGELFF
J: TRBJ2-6; D: .; V: TRBV6-2/TRBV6-3; size: few; DNA: TGTGCCAGCAGTACTGACAGCTTCTCTGGGGCCAACGTCCTGACTTTC; CDR3: CASSTDSFSGANVLTF
J: TRBJ2-5; D: TRBD2; V: TRBV29-1; size: few; DNA: TGCAGCGTTCGCCTCGAGGGACTAGCGGGTGCGCGGACCCAGTACTTC; CDR3: CSVRLEGLAGARTQYF
J: TRBJ1-2; D: TRBD1; V: TRBV29-1; size: many; DNA: TGCAGCGTGGCGGGACAGGGTTTGGACTACACCTTC; CDR3: CSVAGQGLDYTF
J: TRBJ1-3; D: .; V: TRBV6-1; size: few; DNA: TGTGCCAGCAGCCGGATTACTGTCGTCTCTGGAAACACCATATATTTT; CDR3: CASSRITVVSGNTIYF
J: TRBJ2-7; D: TRBD2; V: TRBV5-4; size: .; DNA: TGTGCCAGCAGCTTGGTCGGGAGGAACTACGAGCAGTACTTC; CDR3: CASSLVGRNYEQYF
J: TRBJ2-3; D: .; V: TRBV29-1; size: many; DNA: TGCAGCGTTGCCAGCCCCAGCACAGATACGCAGTATTTT; CDR3: CSVASPSTDTQYF
J: TRBJ2-5; D: TRBD1; V: TRBV28; size: many; DNA: TGTGCCACCCGGGACAGGCTCCAAGAGACCCAGTACTTC; CDR3: CATRDRLQETQYF
J: TRBJ1-1; D: .; V: TRBV18; size: many; DNA: TGTGCCAGCTCACCACGCCAGGGAACTGAAGCTTTCTTT; CDR3: CASSPRQGTEAFF
J: TRBJ2-1; D: .; V: TRBV3-1; size: many; DNA: TGTGCCAGCAGCCAAGGTAGAGGATCCTACAATGAGCAGTTCTTC; CDR3: CASSQGRGSYNEQFF
J: TRBJ2-7; D: .; V: TRBV7-9; size: many; DNA: TGTGCCAGCAGCTCCGCCGTTTTGGGGGGCGAGCAGTACTTC; CDR3: CASSSAVLGGEQYF
J: TRBJ2-3; D: .; V: TRBV30; size: .; DNA: TGTGCCTGGAGTGAGGCAGGGACTTCAGATACGCAGTATTTT; CDR3: CAWSEAGTSDTQYF